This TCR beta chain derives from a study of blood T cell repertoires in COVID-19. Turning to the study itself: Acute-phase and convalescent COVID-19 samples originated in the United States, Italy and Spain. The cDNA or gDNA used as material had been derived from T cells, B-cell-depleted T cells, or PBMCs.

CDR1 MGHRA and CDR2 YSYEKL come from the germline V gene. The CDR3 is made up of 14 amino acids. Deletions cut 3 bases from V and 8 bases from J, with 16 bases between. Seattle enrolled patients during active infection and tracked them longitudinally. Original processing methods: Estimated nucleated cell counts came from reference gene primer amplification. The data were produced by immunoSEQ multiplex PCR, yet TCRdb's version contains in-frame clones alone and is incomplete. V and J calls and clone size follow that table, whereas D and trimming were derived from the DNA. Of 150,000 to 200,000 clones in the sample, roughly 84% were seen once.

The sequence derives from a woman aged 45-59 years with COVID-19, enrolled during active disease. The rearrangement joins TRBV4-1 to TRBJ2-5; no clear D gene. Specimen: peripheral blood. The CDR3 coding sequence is TGCGCCAGCAGCCACGCACAGTCCCAAGGAACCCAGTACTTC. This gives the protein CASSHAQSQGTQYF.